This entry describes one T cell receptor (beta chain). What antigen it recognizes has not been identified. Instrument on record: Illumina HiSeq 2000. The TCR beta cDNA libraries were made using 5'RACE template switching, a step that added both a universal primer site and unique molecular identifiers. cDNA synthesis was primed from the TCR beta constant segment, followed by two successive PCR amplification steps. On the authors' methods: MIGEC was used to demultiplex reads and group reads by UMI, and MiTCR was used to assemble and quantify clonotypes. To exclude erroneous sequences, any TCR cDNA sequence not supported by at least two reads was discarded. The tcR package was used for downstream repertoire analysis, and clonotypes were matched between fractions using CDR3 nucleotide sequence together with V segment. VDJmatch was used to annotate antigen specificity against VDJdb, with one amino acid substitution in CDR3 permitted. One entry per CDR3 protein sequence results from the TCRdb reprocessing of the reads, with DNA left out. The V and J calls here are based on TCRdb, not the publication. This sample's clone table shows about 460,000 distinct CDR3 sequences. The top ten clones comprise 1.4% of the sample.

This entry is derived from a study of T cells expressing NK-cell markers (dated by TCRdb to 2020 to 2021). About the investigation overall: About eight donors provided sorted CD3+CD56+NKG2C+, CD3+CD56+NKG2C- and CD3+CD56-NKG2C+ T-cell subsets, whose TCR beta-chain repertoires were profiled. The libraries were sequenced on Illumina HiSeq 2000/2500, MiSeq or NextSeq, producing 2 x 150 bp reads. Of the eight sequenced donors, seven were found to be HCMV-seropositive and one was found to be HCMV-seronegative. The study sequenced eight donors, all healthy volunteers chosen at random: three men and five women. Study-wide findings and limitations: It remained unclear whether the expanded NKG2C-expressing T cell clones were specific for HCMV antigens. In several donors, the dominant CD3+CD56+NKG2C+ clonotypes were found to rank among the top 10 CD8+ clonotypes and to make up 1.0-7.0% of CD8+ T cells. Those dominant clonotypes were again the most abundant among CD3+CD56-NKG2C+ cells in several donors, at about 28.3-60.1%.

To determine HCMV serostatus, a commercial ELISA kit was used to detect HCMV-specific IgG in serum. Ficoll density gradient centrifugation was used to isolate peripheral blood mononuclear cells from blood. The CDR3, cysteine through phenylalanine, is 17 amino acids long. DNA is not on record. CDR1 and CDR2 (PRHDT, FYEKMQ) derive from the germline V gene (reference sequence). The chain joins TRBV13 to TRBJ1-1; no DNA is available, so the TRBD1 call from TCRdb remains unchecked. The source of this sequence is a woman aged 45 to 65 in good health. Donor details come from another sample of the same person, matched by shared clones. The sequencing input was blood T cells: a sorted CD56 or NKG2C T cell subset, CD4+ or CD8+ T cells, or bulk PBMC T cells (not recorded which). The CDR3 reads CASSLGGRQEANTEAFF.